These 6 T cell receptor beta chains were sequenced from one sample in a study of spatial heterogeneity in lung cancer (dated by TCRdb to the late 2010s). For these TCRs, the target antigens are not known. The time point label, as the study defines it: sample taken at primary tumor resection. To prepare the library, 5' RACE was applied. Sequencing relied on a NextSeq 500. TCRdb trimmed the raw reads at Q25, called clones with MiXCR and kept productive beta chains. Duplicate CDR3 protein sequences are folded into a single record with the most common DNA and genes. The sample data list about 20,000 distinct CDR3 sequences, and about 7% of these were observed just once. The ten largest clones represent about 20% of the sample. The full study reports these points: The tumor nonsynonymous mutation count correlated with the number of expanded intratumoral alpha and beta TCRs.

The specimen was lung tumor tissue, collected at surgery. These TCRs come from a female donor with early-stage non-small cell lung cancer.

This clonotype has a count of ten or more. The rearrangement joins TRBV18 to TRBJ1-5, with D unresolved. The V gene lost 3 bases and the J gene lost 5 bases, with 8 bases spanning the gap. This CDR3 has 13 amino acids. In germline, CDR1 is KGHSH, CDR2 LQKENI. The CDR3 region has the DNA TGTGCCAGCTCACCGGGAGAGGATCAGCCCCAGCATTTT. It encodes CASSPGEDQPQHF.

The rearrangement links TRBV9 to TRBJ2-6; maybe TRBD1 (6 bases). The length of the CDR3 is 19 residues. CDR1 SGDLS and CDR2 YYNGEE come from the germline V gene. V was pared by 4 bases and J by 0 bases, with 20 bases between. CDR3 DNA: TGTGCCAGCAGCCTCGCATTCCGGGACACCAGCTCTGGGGCCAACGTCCTGACTTTC. As protein: CASSLAFRDTSSGANVLTF. Drawing the rest from reference TRBV9 and TRBJ2-6, the complete variable domain is DSGVTQTPKHLITATGQRVTLRCSPRSGDLSVYWYQQSLDQGLQFLIQYYNGEERAKGNILERFSAQQFPDLHSELNLSSLELGDSALYFCASSLAFRDTSSGANVLTFGAGSRLTVL.

This clonotype occurred many times. J is TRBJ1-4 and V is TRBV19; D is ambiguous. Germline assignment: CDR1 LNHDA and CDR2 SQIVND (reference sequence). The ends were cut back, 3 bases at V and 5 bases at J, with 7 bases in the middle. This CDR3 comprises 13 residues. The CDR3 sequence: CASSMLVNEKLFF. The CDR3 DNA reads as TGTGCCAGTAGTATGTTGGTAAATGAAAAACTGTTTTTT.

This clonotype was seen ten or more times. The chain is built from TRBV18 and TRBJ2-7, with 8 bases lining up with TRBD1. V lost 8 bases and J lost 3; bases outside the gene matches: 9. Germline-derived CDR1 and CDR2 are KGHSH and LQKENI. The CDR3 contains 14 residues. The CDR3 loop reads CASARGGQGYEQYF. The CDR3 coding sequence is TGTGCCAGCGCCCGTGGCGGACAGGGCTACGAGCAGTACTTC.

This clonotype was seen at least ten times. V is TRBV28 and J is TRBJ2-7; 9 nucleotides line up with TRBD2. This CDR3 contains 17 residues. Germline loops: CDR1 MDHEN, CDR2 SYDVKM. V was clipped by 4 bases and J by 8 bases; unmatched bases: 18. The CDR3 DNA sequence: TGTGCCAGCAGTTCCCCTATTGATAGCGGGGGTACAGCGAAGCAGTACTTC. It codes for CASSSPIDSGGTAKQYF.

The sample holds many counts of this clonotype. This chain links TRBV5-4 with TRBJ1-1; perhaps TRBD1 as D (5 bases). The germline V gene has CDR1 SGHNT and CDR2 YYREEE (reference sequence). V dropped 2 bases and J dropped 0 bases, with 11 bases sitting between them. The CDR3 extends over 15 amino acids. CDR3 nucleotide sequence: TGTGCCAGCAGCTTAGGAGGGGCTATGAACACTGAAGCTTTCTTT. It codes for CASSLGGAMNTEAFF.